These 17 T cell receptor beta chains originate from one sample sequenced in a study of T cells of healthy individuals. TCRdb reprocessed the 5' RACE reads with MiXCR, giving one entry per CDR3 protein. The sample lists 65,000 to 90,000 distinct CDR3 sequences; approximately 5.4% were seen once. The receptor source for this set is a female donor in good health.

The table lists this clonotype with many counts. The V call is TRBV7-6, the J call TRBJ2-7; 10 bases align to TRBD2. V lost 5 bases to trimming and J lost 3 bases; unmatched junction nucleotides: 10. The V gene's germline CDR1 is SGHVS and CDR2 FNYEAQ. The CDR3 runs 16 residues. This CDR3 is CASSPGAGLANYEQYF. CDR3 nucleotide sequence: TGTGCCAGCAGCCCCGGGGCGGGACTAGCGAACTACGAGCAGTACTTC.

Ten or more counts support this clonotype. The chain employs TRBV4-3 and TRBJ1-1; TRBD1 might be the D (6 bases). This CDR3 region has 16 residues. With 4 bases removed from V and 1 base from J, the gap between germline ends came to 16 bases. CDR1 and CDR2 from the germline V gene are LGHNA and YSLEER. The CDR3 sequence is CASSLRRGTANTEAFF. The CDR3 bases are TGCGCCAGCAGCCTACGGAGGGGGACGGCGAACACTGAAGCTTTCTTT.

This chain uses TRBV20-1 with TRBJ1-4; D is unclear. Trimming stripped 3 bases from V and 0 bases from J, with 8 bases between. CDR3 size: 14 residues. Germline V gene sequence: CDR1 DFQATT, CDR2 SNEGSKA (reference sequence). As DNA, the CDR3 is TGCAGTGCTAGTAGTGGTGCAACTAATGAAAAACTGTTTTTT. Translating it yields CSASSGATNEKLFF.

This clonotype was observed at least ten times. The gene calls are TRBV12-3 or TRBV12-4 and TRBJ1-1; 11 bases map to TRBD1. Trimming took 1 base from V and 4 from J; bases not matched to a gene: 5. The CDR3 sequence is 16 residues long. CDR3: CASSLVVGQGVTEAFF. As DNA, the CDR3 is TGTGCCAGCAGTTTAGTGGTGGGACAGGGGGTCACTGAAGCTTTCTTT.

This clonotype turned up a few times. CDR3 sequence: CASSISGSSYNEQFF. CDR3 coding DNA: TGTGCCAGTAGTATATCGGGGAGCTCCTACAATGAGCAGTTCTTC. The chain is built from TRBV19 and TRBJ2-1, with a tentative D call TRBD2 (5 bases). This CDR3 has 15 residues. V gave up 2 bases and J gave up 0 bases, with 8 bases separating them. Germline V gives CDR1 LNHDA, CDR2 SQIVND (reference sequence).

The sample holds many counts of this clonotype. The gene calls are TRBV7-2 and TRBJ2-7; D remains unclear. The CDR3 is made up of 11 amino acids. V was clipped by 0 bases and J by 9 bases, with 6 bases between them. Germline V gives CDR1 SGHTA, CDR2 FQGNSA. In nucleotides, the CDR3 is TGTGCCAGCAGCTTAGCCCGGGCGCAGTACTTC. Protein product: CASSLARAQYF.

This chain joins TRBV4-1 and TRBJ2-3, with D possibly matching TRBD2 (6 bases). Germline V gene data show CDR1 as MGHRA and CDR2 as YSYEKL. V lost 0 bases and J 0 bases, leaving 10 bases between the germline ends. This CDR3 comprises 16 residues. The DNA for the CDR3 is TGCGCCAGCAGCCAAGAGTGGGGGACTAGCACAGATACGCAGTATTTT. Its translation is CASSQEWGTSTDTQYF.

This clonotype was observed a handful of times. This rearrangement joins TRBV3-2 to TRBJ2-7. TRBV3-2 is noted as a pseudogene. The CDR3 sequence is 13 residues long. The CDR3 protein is CASSHVCIHEQYF. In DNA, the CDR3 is TGTGCCAGCAGCCATGTTTGTATTCACGAGCAGTACTTC.

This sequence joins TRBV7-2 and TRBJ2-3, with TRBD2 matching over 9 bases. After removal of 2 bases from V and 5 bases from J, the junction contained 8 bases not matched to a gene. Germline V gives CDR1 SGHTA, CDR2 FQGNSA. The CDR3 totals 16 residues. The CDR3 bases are TGTGCCAGCAGCTTACCCCCGCGGGAGGGTCTAGATACGCAGTATTTT. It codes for CASSLPPREGLDTQYF.

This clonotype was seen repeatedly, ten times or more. Here the CDR3 reads CSARATGLPADTQYF. CDR3 coding DNA: TGCAGTGCTAGAGCTACGGGACTCCCCGCAGATACGCAGTATTTT. This chain links TRBV20-1 with TRBJ2-3; D perhaps matches TRBD2 (6 bases). V dropped 1 base and J dropped 4 bases, with 15 bases sitting between them. The germline CDR1 and CDR2 sequences are DFQATT and SNEGSKA (reference sequence). The length of the CDR3 is 15 residues.

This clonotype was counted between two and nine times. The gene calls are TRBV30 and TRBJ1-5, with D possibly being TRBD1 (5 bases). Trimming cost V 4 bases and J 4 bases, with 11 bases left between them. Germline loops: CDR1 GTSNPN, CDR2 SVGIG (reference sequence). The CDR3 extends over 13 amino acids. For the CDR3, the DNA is TGTGCCTGGAACCAGGGAGAGAATCAGCCCCAGCATTTT. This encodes CAWNQGENQPQHF.

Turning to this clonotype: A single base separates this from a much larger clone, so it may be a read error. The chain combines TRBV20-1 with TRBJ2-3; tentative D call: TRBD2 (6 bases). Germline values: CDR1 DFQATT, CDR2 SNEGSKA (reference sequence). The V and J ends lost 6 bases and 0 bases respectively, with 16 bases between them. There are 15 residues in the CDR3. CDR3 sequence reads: CSAASESASTDTQYF. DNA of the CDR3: TGCAGTGCCGCTAGCGAGAGCGCTAGCACAGATACGCAGTATTTT.

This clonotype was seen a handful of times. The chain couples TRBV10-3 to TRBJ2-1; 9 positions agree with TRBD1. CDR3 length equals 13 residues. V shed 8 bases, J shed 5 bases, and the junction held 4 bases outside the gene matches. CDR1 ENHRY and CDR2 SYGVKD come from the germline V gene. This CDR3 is CAIRTGENNEQFF. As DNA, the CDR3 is TGTGCCATCCGGACAGGGGAAAACAATGAGCAGTTCTTC.

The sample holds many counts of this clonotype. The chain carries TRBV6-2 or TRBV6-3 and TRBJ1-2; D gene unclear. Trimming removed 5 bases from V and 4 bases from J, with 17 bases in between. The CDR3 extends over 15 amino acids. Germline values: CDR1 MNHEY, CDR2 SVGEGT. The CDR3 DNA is TGTGCCAGCAGTCGACGAAGCCTGCAAATCTATGGCTACACCTTC. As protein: CASSRRSLQIYGYTF.

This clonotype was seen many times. CDR3 sequence (DNA): TGTGCCAGCAGTGTGCCGACAGGGCTCTTCACCGGGGAGCTGTTTTTT. As protein: CASSVPTGLFTGELFF. The chain employs TRBV28 and TRBJ2-2, with 7 bases fitting TRBD1. V shed 5 bases, J shed 4 bases, and the junction held 10 bases outside the gene matches. CDR3 length: 16 residues. Germline V gene sequence: CDR1 MDHEN, CDR2 SYDVKM.

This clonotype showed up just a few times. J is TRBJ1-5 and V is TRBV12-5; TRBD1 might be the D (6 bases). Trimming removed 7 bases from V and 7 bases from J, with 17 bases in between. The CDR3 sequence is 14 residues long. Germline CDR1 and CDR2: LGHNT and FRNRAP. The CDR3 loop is CASAPGGPWQPQHF. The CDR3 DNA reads TGTGCTAGTGCCCCGGGGGGGCCGTGGCAGCCCCAGCATTTT.

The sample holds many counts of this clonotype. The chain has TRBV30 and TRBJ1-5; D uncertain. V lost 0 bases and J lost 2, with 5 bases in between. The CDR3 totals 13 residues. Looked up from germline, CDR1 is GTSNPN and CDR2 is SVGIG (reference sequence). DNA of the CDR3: TGTGCCTGGAGTGTCCGGGGCAATCAGCCCCAGCATTTT. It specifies CAWSVRGNQPQHF.